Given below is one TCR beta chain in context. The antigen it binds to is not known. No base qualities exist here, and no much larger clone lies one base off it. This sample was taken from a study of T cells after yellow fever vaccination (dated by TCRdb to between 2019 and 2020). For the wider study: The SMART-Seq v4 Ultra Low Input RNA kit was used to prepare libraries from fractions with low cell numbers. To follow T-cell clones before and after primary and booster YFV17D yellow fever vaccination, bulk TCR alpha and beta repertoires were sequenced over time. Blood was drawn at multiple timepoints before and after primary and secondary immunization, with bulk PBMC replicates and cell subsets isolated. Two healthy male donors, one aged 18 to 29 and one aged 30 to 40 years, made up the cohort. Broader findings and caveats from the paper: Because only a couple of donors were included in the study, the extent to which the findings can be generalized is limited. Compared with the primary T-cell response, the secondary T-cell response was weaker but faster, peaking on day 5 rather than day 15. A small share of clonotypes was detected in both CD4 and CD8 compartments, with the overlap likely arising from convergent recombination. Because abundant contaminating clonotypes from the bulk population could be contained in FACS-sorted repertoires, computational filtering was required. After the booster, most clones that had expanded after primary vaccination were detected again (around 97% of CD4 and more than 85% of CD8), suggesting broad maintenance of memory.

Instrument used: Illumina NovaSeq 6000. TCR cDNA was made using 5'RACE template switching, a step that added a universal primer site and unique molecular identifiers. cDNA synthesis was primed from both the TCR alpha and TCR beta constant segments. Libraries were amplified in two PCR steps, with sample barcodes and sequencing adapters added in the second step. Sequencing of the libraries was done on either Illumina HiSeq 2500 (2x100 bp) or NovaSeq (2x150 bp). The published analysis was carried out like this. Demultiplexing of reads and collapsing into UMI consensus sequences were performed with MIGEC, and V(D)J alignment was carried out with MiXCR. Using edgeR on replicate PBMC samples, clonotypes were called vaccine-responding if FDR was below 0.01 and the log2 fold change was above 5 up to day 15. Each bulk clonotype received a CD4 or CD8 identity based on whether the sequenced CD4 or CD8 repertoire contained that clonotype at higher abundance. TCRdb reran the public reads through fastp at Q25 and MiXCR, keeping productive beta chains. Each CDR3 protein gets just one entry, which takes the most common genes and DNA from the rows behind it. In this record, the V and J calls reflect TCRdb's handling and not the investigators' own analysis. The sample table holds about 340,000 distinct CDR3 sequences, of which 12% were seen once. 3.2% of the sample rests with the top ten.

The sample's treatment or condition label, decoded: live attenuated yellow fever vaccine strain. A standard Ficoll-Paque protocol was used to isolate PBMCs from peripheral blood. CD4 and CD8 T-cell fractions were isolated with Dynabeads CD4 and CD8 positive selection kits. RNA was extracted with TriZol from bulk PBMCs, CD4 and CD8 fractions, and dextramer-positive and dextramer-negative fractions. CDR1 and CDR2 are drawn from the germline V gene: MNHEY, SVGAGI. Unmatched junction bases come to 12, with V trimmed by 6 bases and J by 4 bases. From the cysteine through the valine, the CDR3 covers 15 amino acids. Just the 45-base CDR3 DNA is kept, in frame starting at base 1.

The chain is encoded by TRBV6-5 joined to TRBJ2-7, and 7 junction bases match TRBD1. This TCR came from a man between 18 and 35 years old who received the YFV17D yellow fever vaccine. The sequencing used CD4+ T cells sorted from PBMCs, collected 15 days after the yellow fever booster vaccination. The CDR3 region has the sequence CASRRTGAIYYEQYV. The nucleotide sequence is TGTGCCAGCAGAAGGACAGGTGCCATATATTACGAGCAGTACGTC.